These 18 T cell receptor beta chains originate from one sample sequenced in a study of cytomegalovirus exposure and HLA in healthy donors. PCR amplification relied on 60 Vbeta primers (plus 13 Jbeta primers). TCRdb's table, derived via immunoSEQ multiplex PCR, lists solely in-frame clones and lacks some. Of about 120,000 clones in the sample, roughly 80% were seen once. Sequencing was carried out using PBMCs. These receptors were obtained from a man aged 55 to 70 in good health and CMV-seropositive.

This chain's CDR3 is CASSYNRGNSPLHF. CDR3 sequence (DNA): TGTGCCAGCAGTTACAACAGGGGCAATTCACCCCTCCACTTT. V and J are TRBV6-5 and TRBJ1-6, with 7 positions matching TRBD1. The CDR3 runs 14 residues. With V trimmed by 2 bases and J by 7 bases, 2 bases remained unmatched. Germline V gives CDR1 MNHEY, CDR2 SVGAGI.

V and J are TRBV5-1 and TRBJ1-3; 7 bases line up with TRBD1. This CDR3 comprises 15 residues. V was clipped by 4 bases and J by 3 bases; unmatched bases: 7. Germline V CDR1 and CDR2: SGHRS, YFSETQ. In nucleotides, the CDR3 is TGCGCCAGCAGCGTCAGGAGGGGGCTTGGAAACACCATATATTTT. Protein sequence: CASSVRRGLGNTIYF.

Regarding this clone: This sequence is one base from a far larger clone and is likely a read error. The J gene is TRBJ1-5, the V gene TRBV6-4; TRBD1 matches 7 bases. The CDR3 runs 14 residues. Germline V gene lookup returns CDR1 MRHNA and CDR2 SNTAGT. With V trimmed by 3 bases and J by 8 bases, 7 bases remained unmatched. CDR3 in DNA: TGTGCCAGCAGTGAGGAGGGCAGGGGGGAGCCCCAGCATTTT. This translates into CASSEEGRGEPQHF.

This clone was detected once. The genes are TRBV19 and TRBJ1-5; no reliable D call. Trimming left V 5 bases short and J 0 bases short, with 20 bases between. CDR3 length equals 18 residues. The germline CDR1 and CDR2 sequences are LNHDA and SQIVND (reference sequence). The CDR3 DNA is TGTGCCAGTAGTTCCGTATGGTTTGAGGGTTATAGCAATCAGCCCCAGCATTTT. Encoded protein: CASSSVWFEGYSNQPQHF.

In this sample, this clone turned up a few times. The rearrangement uses TRBV5-1 and TRBJ2-5; D ambiguous. The CDR3 consists of 13 residues. In germline, CDR1 is SGHRS, CDR2 YFSETQ. The ends were cut back, 7 bases at V and 6 bases at J, with 16 bases in the middle. The CDR3 nucleotides are TGCGCCAGCCACCCCGATCCCAACAAGACCCAGTACTTC. Translating gives CASHPDPNKTQYF.

The V call is TRBV9, the J call TRBJ2-5, with 9 bases identical to TRBD2. The DNA end is more similar to TRBJ2-7, so the J call may be wrong. The CDR3 has 15 residues. The V gene's germline CDR1 is SGDLS and CDR2 YYNGEE. Here the CDR3 reads CASSSGIAGVGEQYF. CDR3 sequence (DNA): TGTGCCAGCAGCTCCGGGATAGCGGGAGTAGGCGAGCAGTACTTC.

This clone was picked up one time. V and J are TRBV9 and TRBJ2-2; 7 bases agree with TRBD1. This CDR3 contains 15 residues. Germline V gene lookup returns CDR1 SGDLS and CDR2 YYNGEE. Trimming at V came to 0 bases and at J to 7 bases, leaving 6 bases not matched to a gene. The CDR3: CASSVVGTDVGELFF. The CDR3 DNA reads as TGTGCCAGCAGCGTAGTGGGGACAGATGTCGGGGAGCTGTTTTTT.

The chain links TRBV28 to TRBJ1-1, with TRBD1 identical over 7 bases. Trimming removed 5 bases from V and 5 bases from J; junction bases left unmatched: 11. Looked up from germline, CDR1 is MDHEN and CDR2 is SYDVKM. The CDR3 spans 15 residues. As DNA, the CDR3 is TGTGCCAGCAGTCCTCCACAGGGGATGAGGACTGAAGCTTTCTTT. Its protein product is CASSPPQGMRTEAFF.

The rearrangement joins TRBV6-6 to TRBJ2-7; D is possibly TRBD2 (5 bases). Germline V CDR1 and CDR2: MNHNY, SVGAGI (reference sequence). The CDR3 extends over 14 amino acids. Deletions cut 3 bases from V and 9 bases from J, with 18 bases between. CDR3 in amino acids: CASSYGESLVRQYF. The DNA of the CDR3 is TGTGCCAGCAGTTATGGGGAGAGCCTGGTCCGGCAGTACTTC.

The chain links TRBV5-4 to TRBJ1-1; the D gene is possibly TRBD1 (6 bases). Germline CDR1 SGHNT, CDR2 YYREEE (reference sequence). The CDR3 runs to 14 residues. Trimming took off 0 bases at V and 4 bases at J, with 10 bases between the two ends. CDR3 protein: CASSLARGGTEAFF. The DNA for the CDR3 is TGTGCCAGCAGCTTGGCCAGGGGCGGCACTGAAGCTTTCTTT.

This sequence joins TRBV6-5 and TRBJ1-1; D ambiguous. Looked up from germline, CDR1 is MNHEY and CDR2 is SVGAGI. V was pared by 10 bases and J by 2 bases, with 8 bases between. The CDR3 is 11 residues long. CDR3 residues: CATELNTEAFF. The CDR3 DNA follows: TGTGCCACTGAGCTAAACACTGAAGCTTTCTTT.

On this clone itself: At one end, the junction sequence differs from germline, possibly due to a read error. Different DNA sequences within this sample yield the same CDR3. The V and J genes are TRBV15 and TRBJ1-2; D is unresolved. The CDR3 covers 15 residues. Germline V lookup: CDR1 LNHNV, CDR2 YYDKDF (reference sequence). The CDR3 coding sequence is TGTGCCACCAGCCTCCTCCGTGGAGGGAACTATGGTTACACCTTC. Protein product: CATSLLRGGNYGYTF.

This clone has only a few counts. The chain is built from TRBV28 and TRBJ1-5; 7 nucleotides line up with TRBD1. Germline CDR1 is MDHEN and CDR2 is SYDVKM. J lost 4 bases, V lost 5 bases, and 14 bases had no gene match. There are 17 residues in the CDR3. This CDR3 reads CASSLPLDREENQPQHF. For the CDR3, the DNA is TGTGCCAGCAGTCTCCCACTCGACAGGGAGGAAAATCAGCCCCAGCATTTT.

The chain uses TRBV5-5 and TRBJ2-3; 9 bases are a match to TRBD1. Germline values: CDR1 SGHKS, CDR2 YYEKEE (reference sequence). J lost 11 bases, V lost 5 bases, and 9 bases had no gene match. The CDR3 is 13 amino acids. The CDR3 is CASRTGGISGQYF. The CDR3 DNA reads as TGTGCCAGCAGAACAGGGGGCATTTCTGGGCAGTATTTT. The full variable domain, its missing parts supplied by reference TRBV5-5 and TRBJ2-3, is DAGVTQSPTHLIKTRGQQVTLRCSPISGHKSVSWYQQVLGQGPQFIFQYYEKEERGRGNFPDRFSARQFPNYSSELNVNALLLGDSALYLCASRTGGISGQYFGPGTRLTVL.

Regarding this clone: The junction shows a germline mismatch at one end, possibly a read error. V usage is TRBV7-9 and J usage is TRBJ2-7; 8 bases fit TRBD1. The CDR3 is 15 amino acids. CDR1 and CDR2 (germline): SEHNR, FQNEAQ (reference sequence). This chain's CDR3 is CSSSAGTGATYEQYF. The CDR3 nucleotides read TGTTCCAGCAGCGCCGGGACAGGAGCAACCTACGAGCAGTACTTC.

This clone was counted a few times. V is TRBV7-3 and J is TRBJ2-3; possibly TRBD2 for D (5 bases). The CDR3 length is 15 residues. Deletions cut 4 bases from V and 9 bases from J, with 20 bases between. Germline V gene lookup returns CDR1 SGHTA and CDR2 FQGTGA. The chain's CDR3 is CASSWGVGRRATQYF. CDR3 bases: TGTGCCAGCAGCTGGGGAGTGGGCCGTCGGGCCACGCAGTATTTT.

This clone was counted between two and nine times. V and J are TRBV29-1 and TRBJ2-3, with a possible D match to TRBD1 (6 bases). Germline V lookup: CDR1 SQVTM, CDR2 ANQGSEA. The ends were cut back, 5 bases at V and 2 bases at J, with 14 bases in the middle. CDR3 size: 14 residues. CDR3 DNA: TGCAGCGTTATGCGGGCAGGGGTCACAGATACGCAGTATTTT. Encoded protein: CSVMRAGVTDTQYF.

The chain combines TRBV7-3 with TRBJ1-1; D not certain. Per germline, CDR1 SGHTA and CDR2 FQGTGA. V dropped 3 bases and J dropped 3 bases, with 8 bases sitting between them. This CDR3 is built from 13 residues. The DNA for the CDR3 is TGTGCCAGCAGCTTCGGGAGAGACACTGAAGCTTTCTTT. Amino acid sequence: CASSFGRDTEAFF.